The 15 T cell receptor beta chains in this list originate from one sample, sequenced in a study of T cell responses to AZD1222 COVID-19 vaccine. The data were produced by immunoSEQ multiplex PCR, yet TCRdb's version contains in-frame clones alone and is incomplete. The table shows about 150,000 clones, with about nine tenths occurring only once. Here the sequenced sample was peripheral blood, taken on day 0 of MenACWY control vaccination. Receptor source: an adult in good health.

J is TRBJ1-5 and V is TRBV14; D not resolved. Trimming took 1 base from V and 6 from J, leaving 7 bases between them. The CDR3 contains 13 residues. Looked up from germline, CDR1 is SGHDN and CDR2 is FVKESK. The CDR3 DNA follows: TGTGCCAGCAGCCAAGGTTTTACTCAGCCCCAGCATTTT. The encoded protein is CASSQGFTQPQHF.

The chain couples TRBV30 to TRBJ2-5; D is possibly TRBD2 (6 bases). The V gene lost 5 bases and the J gene lost 3 bases, with 16 bases spanning the gap. This CDR3 spans 14 amino acids. Per the germline V gene, CDR1 is GTSNPN and CDR2 is SVGIG (reference sequence). CDR3 protein: CAWYRIAAKETQYF. CDR3 in DNA: TGTGCCTGGTATCGGATAGCGGCCAAAGAGACCCAGTACTTC.

The rearrangement links TRBV2 to TRBJ1-2, with D maybe TRBD1 (5 bases). This CDR3 contains 16 residues. The germline V gene has CDR1 SNHLY and CDR2 FYNNEI. Trimming took 6 bases from V and 4 from J, leaving 21 bases between them. The CDR3 coding sequence is TGTGCCAGCAGGGAGAGTCACTCGGGACGTAGCTATGGCTACACCTTC. Protein: CASRESHSGRSYGYTF. Filled out from reference TRBV2 and TRBJ1-2, the complete variable domain reads EPEVTQTPSHQVTQMGQEVILRCVPISNHLYFYWYRQILGQKVEFLVSFYNNEISEKSEIFDDQFSVERPDGSNFTLKIRSTKLEDSAMYFCASRESHSGRSYGYTFGSGTRLTVV.

The chain joins TRBV5-6 to TRBJ1-4; D gene unclear. Germline CDR1 and CDR2: SGHDT and YYEEEE. This CDR3 comprises 16 residues. V was pared by 0 bases and J by 5 bases, with 14 bases between. The CDR3 here is CASSLDVGAGNEKLFF. CDR3 nucleotides: TGTGCCAGCAGCTTGGATGTGGGAGCAGGAAATGAAAAACTGTTTTTT.

The genes are TRBV24-1 and TRBJ1-2, with 8 nucleotides matching TRBD1. CDR3 length equals 14 residues. CDR1 KGHDR and CDR2 SFDVKD come from the germline V gene. The J segment lost 9 bases and the V segment lost 3 bases, leaving 8 bases of the junction unmatched. In DNA, the CDR3 is TGTGCCACCAGTGATCTTGGACAGGGAACAAGCTACACCTTC. Protein: CATSDLGQGTSYTF.

The chain has TRBV4-1 and TRBJ2-1; D unclear. The CDR3 loop spans 11 amino acids. CDR1 is MGHRA, CDR2 YSYEKL, per germline. The V and J ends lost 1 base and 6 bases respectively, with 1 base between them. In DNA, the CDR3 is TGCGCCAGCAGCCAAGTCAATGAGCAGTTCTTC. It codes for CASSQVNEQFF.

V usage is TRBV6-5 and J usage is TRBJ2-4, with 8 bases aligning to TRBD1. The V and J ends lost 0 bases and 7 bases, in that order; junction bases with no gene match: 8. CDR3 length: 16 residues. Germline V CDR1 and CDR2: MNHEY, SVGAGI. CDR3 residues: CASSYSRDRTGNIQYF. The CDR3 DNA reads TGTGCCAGCAGTTACTCGAGGGACAGGACGGGGAACATTCAGTACTTC.

The V gene is TRBV27, the J gene TRBJ1-2, with no clear D. V dropped 8 bases and J dropped 1 base, with 17 bases sitting between them. CDR3 length: 15 residues. Germline CDR1 reads MNHEY; CDR2 reads SMNVEV (reference sequence). The CDR3 is CASGHGLGVNYGYTF. The CDR3 region has the DNA TGTGCCAGCGGTCACGGCCTCGGGGTTAACTATGGCTACACCTTC.

The chain carries TRBV19 and TRBJ2-3; 14 positions agree with TRBD2. J lost 5 bases, V lost 6 bases, and 10 bases had no gene match. The CDR3 loop spans 17 amino acids. Germline CDR1 is LNHDA and CDR2 is SQIVND (reference sequence). CDR3 in DNA: TGTGCCAGTAGCCAGACTAGCGGGAGGGGGAGAGGAGATACGCAGTATTTT. This encodes CASSQTSGRGRGDTQYF.

This chain links TRBV27 with TRBJ1-1; 8 positions match TRBD1. Looked up from germline, CDR1 is MNHEY and CDR2 is SMNVEV (reference sequence). The CDR3 covers 15 residues. J gave up 7 bases and V 1 base, and 8 bases lay outside the gene matches. CDR3 coding DNA: TGTGCCAGCAGTTTATATCCCAGGGGGCAGGGTGAAGCTTTCTTT. This translates into CASSLYPRGQGEAFF.

The rearrangement links TRBV6-5 to TRBJ1-3; 9 nucleotides match TRBD1. The germline CDR1 and CDR2 sequences are MNHEY and SVGAGI. Unmatched junction bases numbered 4, after V lost 0 bases and J lost 7 bases. The CDR3 extends over 15 amino acids. CDR3 coding DNA: TGTGCCAGCAGTTACTCCTTGACAGGGGGGAACACCATATATTTT. It codes for CASSYSLTGGNTIYF.

The chain couples TRBV7-8 to TRBJ1-3, with D unresolved. Germline loops: CDR1 SGHVS, CDR2 FQNEAQ. The CDR3 covers 17 residues. V lost 4 bases to trimming and J lost 0 bases, with 16 bases between them. The CDR3 region has the DNA TGTGCCAGCAGCTCCCAGAGGGCGCCGGGCTCTGGAAACACCATATATTTT. Amino acids: CASSSQRAPGSGNTIYF.

This chain connects TRBV9 to TRBJ1-2; maybe TRBD1 (6 bases). CDR3 size: 14 residues. Trimming removed 2 bases from V and 0 bases from J, with 8 bases in between. The germline CDR1 and CDR2 sequences are SGDLS and YYNGEE. CDR3 nucleotide sequence: TGTGCCAGCAGCGTCAACAGGGCTAACTATGGCTACACCTTC. Its protein product is CASSVNRANYGYTF.

The chain carries TRBV7-3 and TRBJ2-1; 9 nucleotides match TRBD2. There are 18 residues in the CDR3. The V segment lost 0 bases and the J segment 6 bases; nucleotides outside the gene matches: 12. Germline CDR1 and CDR2: SGHTA and FQGTGA. In DNA, the CDR3 is TGTGCCAGCAGCTTAACCCCGGCTGCTAGCGGGACCCTCAATGAGCAGTTCTTC. Its protein product is CASSLTPAASGTLNEQFF.

The gene calls are TRBV30 and TRBJ2-5, with a possible D match to TRBD2 (5 bases). V lost 1 base and J 1 base, leaving 10 bases between the germline ends. Germline lookup yields CDR1 GTSNPN and CDR2 SVGIG (reference sequence). There are 14 residues in the CDR3. DNA of the CDR3: TGTGCCTGGAGTGCGGGGAGACTCCAAGAGACCCAGTACTTC. Its protein product is CAWSAGRLQETQYF.